The rows below give T cell receptor beta chains drawn from one sample of a study of blood T cells in healthy people across ages. TCRdb re-called the 5' RACE reads through MiXCR, storing one row per CDR3 protein. The sample lists hundreds of thousands of distinct CDR3 sequences; roughly 50% were seen once. Specimen: blood. These receptors all stem from a man aged 80 or over in good health. The CDR3 runs from the conserved cysteine through the conserved F or W. A D gene is named only where the DNA matches it firmly. The size of a clone is reported for some rows only, either as once, few or many, or as a class for expanded clones.

few	.	TRBV12-3/TRBV12-4	TRBJ2-1	CASSRTGPGKNEQFF	TGTGCCAGCAGTCGAACCGGGCCCGGCAAAAATGAGCAGTTCTTC
.	TRBD2	TRBV29-1	TRBJ2-1	CSVEDLRAGGDYNEQFF	TGCAGCGTTGAAGATCTTCGAGCGGGAGGGGACTACAATGAGCAGTTCTTC
once	.	TRBV19	TRBJ2-2	CASTDTNTGELFF	TGTGCCAGTACCGACACGAACACCGGGGAGCTGTTTTTT
.	TRBD2	TRBV12-3/TRBV12-4	TRBJ2-1	CAGSPTSGRWYEQFF	TGTGCCGGCAGTCCGACTAGCGGGAGGTGGTATGAGCAGTTCTTC
.	.	TRBV5-1	TRBJ2-7	CASSLAGGLTYEQYF	TGCGCCAGCAGCTTGGCGGGCGGACTAACCTACGAGCAGTACTTC
.	TRBD1	TRBV20-1	TRBJ2-7	CSARDRAQFYEQYF	TGCAGTGCCCGCGACAGGGCCCAATTCTACGAGCAGTACTTC
.	TRBD1	TRBV5-1	TRBJ1-3	CASSLEGTDSGNTIYF	TGCGCCAGCAGCTTGGAGGGGACAGACTCTGGAAACACCATATATTTT
.	.	TRBV24-1	TRBJ1-5	CATSNLSNQPQHF	TGCGCCACCAGCAACCTAAGCAATCAGCCCCAGCATTTT
.	TRBD1	TRBV2	TRBJ1-1	CASSGGRGKVTEAFF	TGTGCCAGCAGTGGGGGCAGGGGGAAGGTCACTGAAGCTTTCTTT
.	TRBD1	TRBV7-9	TRBJ1-4	CASSTGQGQEKLFF	TGTGCCAGCAGCACAGGACAGGGACAGGAAAAACTGTTTTTT
.	TRBD2	TRBV27	TRBJ2-3	CASSLSGAGGRRTQYF	TGTGCCAGCAGTTTATCTGGGGCGGGAGGGAGGCGTACGCAGTATTTT
.	.	TRBV2	TRBJ2-3	CASRLERATDTQYF	TGTGCCAGCAGGTTGGAGCGGGCCACAGATACGCAGTATTTT
many	.	TRBV12-3/TRBV12-4	TRBJ2-1	CASSVGPSYNEQFF	TGTGCCAGCAGTGTCGGACCGTCCTACAATGAGCAGTTCTTC
.	.	TRBV27	TRBJ2-1	CASSLSADSYNEQFF	TGTGCCAGCAGTTTATCGGCAGACTCCTACAATGAGCAGTTCTTC
.	TRBD2	TRBV24-1	TRBJ2-7	CATSDRLAGKTQSEQYF	TGTGCCACCAGTGATAGACTAGCGGGAAAAACACAGAGTGAGCAGTACTTC
.	.	TRBV7-9	TRBJ1-1	CVSSLGGNKAFF	TGTGTCAGCAGCTTAGGCGGAAACAAAGCTTTCTTT
.	TRBD2	TRBV18	TRBJ2-1	CASSPIASGRANEQFF	TGTGCCAGCTCACCAATCGCTAGCGGGAGGGCCAATGAGCAGTTCTTC
.	.	TRBV3-1	TRBJ2-7	CASSQDRVASYEQYF	TGTGCCAGCAGCCAAGACAGGGTGGCGTCCTACGAGCAGTACTTC
.	.	TRBV7-2	TRBJ2-5	CASSSIGEQYF	TGTGCCAGCAGTTCGATTGGTGAGCAGTACTTC
.	.	TRBV27	TRBJ2-7	CASNLRAGGEQYF	TGTGCCAGCAACCTTAGGGCCGGGGGAGAGCAGTACTTC
.	TRBD2	TRBV7-8	TRBJ2-1	CASSRSRTSDHNEQFF	TGTGCCAGCAGTCGGTCTCGGACTAGCGATCACAATGAGCAGTTCTTC
.	TRBD2	TRBV20-1	TRBJ2-1	CSARDVGLAGAQGQFF	TGCAGTGCTAGAGACGTGGGACTAGCGGGGGCCCAGGGGCAGTTCTTC
.	TRBD2	TRBV7-6	TRBJ2-3	CASSHGTASGRADTQYF	TGTGCCAGCAGCCATGGAACGGCTAGCGGGAGAGCAGATACGCAGTATTTT
.	.	TRBV29-1	TRBJ1-5	CSLRVQGKGQPQHF	TGCAGCCTAAGAGTCCAGGGGAAGGGTCAGCCCCAGCATTTT
few	TRBD1	TRBV5-1	TRBJ2-7	CASSMGQGTTYEQYF	TGCGCCAGCAGCATGGGACAGGGGACCACCTACGAGCAGTACTTC
.	TRBD1	TRBV5-1	TRBJ2-5	CASSRTSGGVEETQYF	TGCGCCAGCAGCAGGACTTCAGGGGGAGTCGAAGAGACCCAGTACTTC